Here is one TCR beta chain with its context. Study members were between about 18 and 95 years old and lived in 25 or so US regions. Each recovered donor of Cohort 3 presented with two negative PCRs, clearance, or symptom resolution. This sample was included in a study of blood T cell repertoires in COVID-19. The CDR3 has 15 residues. With 4 bases clipped from V and 5 bases from J, the junction kept 10 bases outside the gene matches. The germline CDR1 and CDR2 sequences are SGHRS and YFSETQ. Assay used: immunoSEQ multiplex PCR; TCRdb lists only in-frame clones, some missing. The table lists about 480,000 clones, less than 90% of them singletons.

The chain employs TRBV5-1 and TRBJ2-5, with 8 bases matching TRBD2. Sample: PBMCs or T cells enriched from blood (not recorded which). The receptor was isolated from a woman aged 60-75 years who had recovered from COVID-19. CDR3: CASSDSLGGAETQYF. In DNA, the CDR3 is TGCGCCAGCAGCGACTCCCTCGGGGGGGCGGAGACCCAGTACTTC.